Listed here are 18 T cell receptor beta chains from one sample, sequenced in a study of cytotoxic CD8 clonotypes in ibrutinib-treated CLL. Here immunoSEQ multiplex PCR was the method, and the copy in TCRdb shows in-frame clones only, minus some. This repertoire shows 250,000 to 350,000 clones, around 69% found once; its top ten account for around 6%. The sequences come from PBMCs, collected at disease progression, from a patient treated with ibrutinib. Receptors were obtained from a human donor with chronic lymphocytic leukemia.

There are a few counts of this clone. CDR3 region: CASSPGGGYGYTF. DNA for the CDR3: TGTGCCAGCAGCCCCGGGGGGGGGTATGGCTACACCTTC. The chain recombines TRBV25-1 with TRBJ1-2; D possibly corresponds to TRBD1 (5 bases). The CDR3 runs to 13 residues. V was trimmed by 6 bases and J by 5 bases, leaving 13 bases between them. CDR1 and CDR2 (germline): MGHDK, SYGVNS.

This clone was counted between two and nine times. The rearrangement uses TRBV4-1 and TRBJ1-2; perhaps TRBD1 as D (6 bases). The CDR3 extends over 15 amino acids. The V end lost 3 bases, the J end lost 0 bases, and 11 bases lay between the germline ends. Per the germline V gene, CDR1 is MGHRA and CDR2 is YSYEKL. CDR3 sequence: CASSQRWTANYGYTF. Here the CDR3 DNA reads TGCGCCAGCAGCCAGCGCTGGACAGCTAACTATGGCTACACCTTC.

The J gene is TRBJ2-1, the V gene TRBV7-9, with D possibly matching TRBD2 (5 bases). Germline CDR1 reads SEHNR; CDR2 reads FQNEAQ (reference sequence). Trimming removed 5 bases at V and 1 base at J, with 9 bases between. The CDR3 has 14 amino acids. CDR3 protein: CASSPEGSYNEQFF. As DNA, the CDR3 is TGTGCCAGCAGCCCAGAGGGTTCCTACAATGAGCAGTTCTTC.

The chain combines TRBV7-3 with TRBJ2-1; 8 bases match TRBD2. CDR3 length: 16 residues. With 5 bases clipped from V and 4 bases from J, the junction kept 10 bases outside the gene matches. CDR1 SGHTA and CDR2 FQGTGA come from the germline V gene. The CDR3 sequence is CASSPHLRGGYNEQFF. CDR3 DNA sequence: TGTGCCAGCAGCCCCCATCTACGGGGGGGGTACAATGAGCAGTTCTTC.

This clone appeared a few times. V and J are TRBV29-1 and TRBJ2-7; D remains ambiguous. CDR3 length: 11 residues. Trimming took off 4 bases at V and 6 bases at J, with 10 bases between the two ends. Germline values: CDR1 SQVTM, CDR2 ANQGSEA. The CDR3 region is CSVAPGSEQYF. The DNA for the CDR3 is TGCAGCGTTGCTCCGGGTTCCGAGCAGTACTTC.

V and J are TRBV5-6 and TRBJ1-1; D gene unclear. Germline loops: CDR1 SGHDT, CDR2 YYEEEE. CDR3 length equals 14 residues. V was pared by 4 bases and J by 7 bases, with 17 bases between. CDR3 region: CASSTRAAYYEAFF. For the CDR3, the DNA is TGTGCCAGCAGCACACGGGCAGCTTATTATGAAGCTTTCTTT.

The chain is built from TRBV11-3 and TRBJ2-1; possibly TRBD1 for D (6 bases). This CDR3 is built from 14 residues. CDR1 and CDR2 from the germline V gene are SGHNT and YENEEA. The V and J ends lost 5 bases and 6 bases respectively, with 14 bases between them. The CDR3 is CASSRRQVPNEQFF. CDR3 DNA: TGTGCCAGCAGCCGAAGACAGGTTCCCAATGAGCAGTTCTTC.

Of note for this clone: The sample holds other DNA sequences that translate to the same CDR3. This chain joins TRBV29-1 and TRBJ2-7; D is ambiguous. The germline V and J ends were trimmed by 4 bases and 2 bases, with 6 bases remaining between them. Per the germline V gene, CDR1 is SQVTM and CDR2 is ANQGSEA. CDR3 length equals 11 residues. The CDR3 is CSVADTYEQYF. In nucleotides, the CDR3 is TGCAGCGTTGCTGACACCTACGAGCAGTACTTC.

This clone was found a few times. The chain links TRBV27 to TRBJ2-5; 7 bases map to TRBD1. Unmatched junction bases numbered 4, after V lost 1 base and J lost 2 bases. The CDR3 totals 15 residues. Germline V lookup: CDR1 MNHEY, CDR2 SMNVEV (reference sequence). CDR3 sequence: CASSLWGQRQETQYF. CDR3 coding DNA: TGTGCCAGCAGTTTATGGGGACAGCGTCAAGAGACCCAGTACTTC.

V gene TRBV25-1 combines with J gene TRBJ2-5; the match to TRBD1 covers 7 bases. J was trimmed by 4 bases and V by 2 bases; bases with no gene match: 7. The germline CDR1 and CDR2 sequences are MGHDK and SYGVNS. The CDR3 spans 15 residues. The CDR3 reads CASSEGHRGRETQYF. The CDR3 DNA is TGTGCCAGCAGTGAAGGGCACAGGGGAAGAGAGACCCAGTACTTC. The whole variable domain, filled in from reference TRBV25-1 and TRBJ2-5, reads EADIYQTPRYLVIGTGKKITLECSQTMGHDKMYWYQQDPGMELHLIHYSYGVNSTEKGDLSSESTVSRIRTEHFPLTLESARPSHTSQYLCASSEGHRGRETQYFGPGTRLLVL.

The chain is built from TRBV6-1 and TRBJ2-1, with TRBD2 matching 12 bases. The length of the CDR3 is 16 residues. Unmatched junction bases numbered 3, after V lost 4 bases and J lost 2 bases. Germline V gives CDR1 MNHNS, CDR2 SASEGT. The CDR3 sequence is CASSGWTSGTYNEQFF. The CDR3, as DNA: TGTGCCAGCAGTGGATGGACTAGCGGGACCTACAATGAGCAGTTCTTC.

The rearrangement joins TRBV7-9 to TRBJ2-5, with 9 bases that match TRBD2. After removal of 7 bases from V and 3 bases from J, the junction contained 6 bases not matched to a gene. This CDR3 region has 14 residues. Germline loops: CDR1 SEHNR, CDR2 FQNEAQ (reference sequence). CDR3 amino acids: CASTFWTSEETQYF. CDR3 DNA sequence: TGTGCCAGCACCTTTTGGACTAGCGAAGAGACCCAGTACTTC.

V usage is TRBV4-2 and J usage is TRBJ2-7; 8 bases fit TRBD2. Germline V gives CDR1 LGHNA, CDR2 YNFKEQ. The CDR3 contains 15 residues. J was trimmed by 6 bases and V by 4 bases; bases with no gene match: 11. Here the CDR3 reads CASSPTRRGGREQYF. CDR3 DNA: TGTGCCAGCAGCCCCACCAGACGGGGGGGCCGCGAGCAGTACTTC.

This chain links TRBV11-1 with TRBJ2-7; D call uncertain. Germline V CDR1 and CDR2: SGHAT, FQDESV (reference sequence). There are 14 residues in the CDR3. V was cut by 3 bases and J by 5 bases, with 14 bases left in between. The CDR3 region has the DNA TGTGCCAGCAGCTTCTCGGGCCTGTGGGACGAGCAGTACTTC. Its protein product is CASSFSGLWDEQYF.

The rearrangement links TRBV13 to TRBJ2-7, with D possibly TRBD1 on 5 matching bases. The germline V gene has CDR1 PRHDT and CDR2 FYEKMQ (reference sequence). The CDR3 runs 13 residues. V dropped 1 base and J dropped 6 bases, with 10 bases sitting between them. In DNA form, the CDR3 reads TGTGCCAGCAGCTTAGCATGGCAGGGCGAGCAGTACTTC. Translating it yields CASSLAWQGEQYF.

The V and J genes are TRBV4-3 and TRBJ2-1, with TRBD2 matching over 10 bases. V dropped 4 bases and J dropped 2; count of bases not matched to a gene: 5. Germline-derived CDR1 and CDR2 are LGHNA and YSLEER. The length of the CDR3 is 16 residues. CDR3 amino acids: CASSLIGLAAYNEQFF. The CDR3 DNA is TGCGCCAGCAGCCTTATAGGACTAGCGGCCTACAATGAGCAGTTCTTC.

The DNA of the CDR3 is TGTGCCAGCACGACAGGGACTGGCTACAATGAGCAGTTCTTC. Residues: CASTTGTGYNEQFF. The chain uses TRBV6-5 and TRBJ2-1, with a weak D call TRBD1 (7 bases). Germline CDR1 and CDR2: MNHEY and SVGAGI. The V end lost 7 bases, the J end lost 3 bases, and 13 bases lay between the germline ends. This CDR3 is 14 amino acids long.

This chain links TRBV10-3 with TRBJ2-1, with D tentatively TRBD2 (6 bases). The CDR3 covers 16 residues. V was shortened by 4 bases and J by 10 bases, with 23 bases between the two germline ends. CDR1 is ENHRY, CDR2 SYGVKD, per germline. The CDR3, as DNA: TGTGCCATCAGTGGGCTGACTAGTCGAGGGCCGGGAGAGCAGTTCTTC. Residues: CAISGLTSRGPGEQFF.